The clone carrying this T cell receptor beta chain was seen once. Antigen: not known. This sample was included in a study of T cells after posttransplantation cyclophosphamide. Findings of the study overall: Donor-recipient repertoire similarity was low at 1-2 months, rising over year one. Recipient CMV seropositivity and CMV reactivation strongly tracked TRB clonality.

Libraries were prepared by immunoSEQ multiplex PCR; TCRdb keeps only in-frame clonotypes and omits some of them. Among over 750 clones, roughly 85% were seen once, and the ten largest hold roughly 10%. Sequencing input: gut tissue. This clonotype was sampled from a middle-aged man.

This chain's CDR3 is CASSELRGGSNQPQHF. The CDR3 DNA sequence: TGTGCCAGCAGTGAACTGAGAGGGGGAAGCAATCAGCCCCAGCATTTT. The chain carries TRBV2 and TRBJ1-5; maybe TRBD1 (6 bases). Germline V gene lookup returns CDR1 SNHLY and CDR2 FYNNEI. CDR3 length: 16 amino acids. The V end was cut by 2 bases, the J end by 1 base, with 12 bases between.